This T cell receptor beta chain derives from a study of blood T cells in healthy people across ages. Study outcomes and limitations: Age brought a roughly linear fall in TCR beta diversity measured per million T cells.

The length of the CDR3 is 17 residues. CDR1 DFQATT and CDR2 SNEGSKA come from the germline V gene (reference sequence). The junction had 13 bases not matched to a gene; V was cut back by 1 base and J by 5 bases. Using a J-beta primer mix together with a sample-barcoded 5' primer, a second PCR was run for roughly 7 to 11 cycles. TCRdb ran MiXCR on the 5' RACE reads and lists one entry per CDR3 protein. This sample has over 550,000 distinct CDR3 sequences, with around 31% found just once. This clonotype was seen repeatedly, ten times or more. Its antigen remains unknown. The authors drew 8.5 to 10 milliliters of peripheral blood from each donor.

The receptor's source is a woman of 80 years or more in good health. Sample: blood. V is TRBV20-1 and J is TRBJ2-3, with 9 positions matching TRBD1. The CDR3 loop reads CSARVGRGQGVVDTQYF. CDR3 coding DNA: TGCAGTGCTAGAGTGGGACGGGGACAGGGAGTGGTAGATACGCAGTATTTT.